These 25 T cell receptor beta chains originate from one sample sequenced in a study of shared clonotypes between healthy human individuals. Some clones are missing from TCRdb's copy, which holds only in-frame ones; the method was immunoSEQ multiplex PCR. The table has roughly 2.5 million clones, roughly 92% seen once. The sample was naive CD4+ T cells sorted from blood. The subset: CD45RA+ positively selected. These receptor sequences come from a man between 18 and 35 years old in good health.

V usage is TRBV10-1 and J usage is TRBJ2-1; weak D call: TRBD2 (5 bases). Trimming took 5 bases from V and 1 from J, leaving 9 bases between them. The CDR3 extends over 14 amino acids. The germline V gene encodes CDR1 WNHNN and CDR2 SYGVQD (reference sequence). CDR3: CASSNRDSYNEQFF. As DNA, the CDR3 is TGCGCCAGCAGTAACCGGGATTCCTACAATGAGCAGTTCTTC.

The chain combines TRBV4-1 with TRBJ2-3; TRBD1 agrees at 7 bases. The CDR3 loop spans 16 amino acids. CDR1 is MGHRA, CDR2 YSYEKL, per germline. V shed 0 bases and J 5 bases; nucleotides not matched to a gene: 8. The CDR3 bases are TGCGCCAGCAGCCAAGATCAGGCAGGGGGTGGAGATACGCAGTATTTT. It codes for CASSQDQAGGGDTQYF.

The V and J genes are TRBV5-4 and TRBJ2-7; possibly TRBD1 or TRBD2 for D (5 bases each). CDR1 is SGHNT, CDR2 YYREEE, per germline (reference sequence). With 3 bases removed from V and 2 bases from J, the gap between germline ends came to 15 bases. The CDR3 contains 15 residues. The CDR3, as DNA: TGTGCCAGCAGCTCGCCCGGGGACGGTGCCTACGAGCAGTACTTC. Translating it yields CASSSPGDGAYEQYF. Variable domain in full (rest from reference TRBV5-4 and TRBJ2-7): ETGVTQSPTHLIKTRGQQVTLRCSSQSGHNTVSWYQQALGQGPQFIFQYYREEENGRGNFPPRFSGLQFPNYSSELNVNALELDDSALYLCASSSPGDGAYEQYFGPGTRLTVT.

The chain couples TRBV2 to TRBJ2-5, with 9 nucleotides matching TRBD1. This CDR3 has 15 residues. The germline V gene encodes CDR1 SNHLY and CDR2 FYNNEI. The V gene end was trimmed by 5 bases and the J gene end by 2 bases; junction bases not matched to a gene: 6. The CDR3 region is CASSLQDRGQETQYF. The DNA for the CDR3 is TGTGCCAGCAGTTTACAGGACAGGGGACAAGAGACCCAGTACTTC.

This clone was counted a single time. V is TRBV7-9 and J is TRBJ1-1; possible D gene TRBD1, 5 bases. Between the trimmed V and J ends, which lost 4 bases and 8 bases, there was a span of 11 bases. Germline CDR1 SEHNR, CDR2 FQNEAQ (reference sequence). This CDR3 region has 12 residues. In nucleotides, the CDR3 is TGTGCCAGCAGCTCCCCCGGGGCAGAAGCTTTCTTT. Protein sequence: CASSSPGAEAFF. Full variable domain (outside the CDR3, taken from reference TRBV7-9 and TRBJ1-1): DTGVSQNPRHKITKRGQNVTFRCDPISEHNRLYWYRQTLGQGPEFLTYFQNEAQLEKSRLLSDRFSAERPKGSFSTLEIQRTEQGDSAMYLCASSSPGAEAFFGQGTRLTVV.

The chain is built from TRBV19 and TRBJ1-2; tentative D call: TRBD1 (5 bases). Trimming removed 3 bases from V and 4 bases from J, with 18 bases in between. The CDR3 loop spans 16 amino acids. Germline V CDR1 and CDR2: LNHDA, SQIVND (reference sequence). The DNA for the CDR3 is TGTGCCAGTAGTATCTCCGGGGCCCTTTCCCCCTATGGCTACACCTTC. Translating it yields CASSISGALSPYGYTF.

V gene TRBV6-1 combines with J gene TRBJ2-7; a weak D match, TRBD2 (5 bases). This CDR3 is 13 amino acids long. Deletions cut 4 bases from V and 2 bases from J, with 9 bases between. In germline, CDR1 is MNHNS, CDR2 SASEGT. The CDR3 nucleotides are TGTGCCAGCAGTGTTGAGGGTCCCTACGAGCAGTACTTC. This gives the protein CASSVEGPYEQYF.

A note on this clone: The identical CDR3 is also encoded by other nucleotide sequences in the sample. The chain combines TRBV9 with TRBJ2-3; the D is unclear. Germline lookup yields CDR1 SGDLS and CDR2 YYNGEE. Trimming removed 4 bases from V and 3 bases from J, with 3 bases in between. The CDR3 totals 11 residues. CDR3 nucleotide sequence: TGTGCCAGCAGCACGACAGATACGCAGTATTTT. Its protein is CASSTTDTQYF.

The V gene is TRBV5-1, the J gene TRBJ2-7; D is possibly TRBD2 (5 bases). The V end was cut by 0 bases, the J end by 4 bases, with 23 bases between. This CDR3 has 18 residues. Germline-derived CDR1 and CDR2 are SGHRS and YFSETQ. The CDR3 bases are TGCGCCAGCAGCTTGGGGCCTCTAGCAGGAACCAAAAATTACGAGCAGTACTTC. Residues: CASSLGPLAGTKNYEQYF. Variable domain in full (rest from reference TRBV5-1 and TRBJ2-7): KAGVTQTPRYLIKTRGQQVTLSCSPISGHRSVSWYQQTPGQGLQFLFEYFSETQRNKGNFPGRFSGRQFSNSRSEMNVSTLELGDSALYLCASSLGPLAGTKNYEQYFGPGTRLTVT.

V gene TRBV27 combines with J gene TRBJ2-7; TRBD1 matches at 8 bases. CDR1 is MNHEY and CDR2 is SMNVEV in the germline V gene (reference sequence). J lost 2 bases, V lost 4 bases, and 10 bases had no gene match. The CDR3 covers 16 residues. CDR3 sequence: CASSSRTGISPYEQYF. The CDR3 nucleotides are TGTGCCAGCAGTTCCCGGACAGGGATATCACCCTACGAGCAGTACTTC.

This clone was observed a handful of times. The rearrangement uses TRBV7-2 and TRBJ2-7, with D perhaps given as TRBD1 or TRBD2 (5 bases each). The CDR3 extends over 13 amino acids. With 1 base removed from V and 2 bases from J, the gap between germline ends came to 6 bases. The V gene's germline CDR1 is SGHTA and CDR2 FQGNSA. This CDR3 is CASSLGDPYEQYF. Written as DNA, the CDR3 is TGTGCCAGCAGCTTAGGGGACCCCTACGAGCAGTACTTC.

The genes are TRBV5-1 and TRBJ2-7; 8 bases are a match to TRBD2. Germline assignment: CDR1 SGHRS and CDR2 YFSETQ. V shed 1 base, J shed 7 bases, and the junction held 10 bases outside the gene matches. The CDR3 spans 15 residues. CDR3 in amino acids: CASSLRSSGSREQYF. CDR3 bases: TGCGCCAGCAGCTTGAGGTCTAGCGGGTCTCGAGAGCAGTACTTC.

The V and J genes are TRBV23-1 and TRBJ1-1; perhaps TRBD1 as D (5 bases). TRBV23-1 is an open reading frame whose function is uncertain. V gave up 8 bases and J gave up 1 base, with 14 bases separating them. The CDR3 covers 14 residues. The CDR3 here is CASRSGVENTEAFF. The CDR3 DNA reads TGCGCCAGCCGGTCGGGGGTGGAGAACACTGAAGCTTTCTTT.

The gene calls are TRBV5-1 and TRBJ2-6; 10 positions match TRBD1. Germline V CDR1 and CDR2: SGHRS, YFSETQ. The CDR3 extends over 18 amino acids. V lost 4 bases to trimming and J lost 0 bases; unmatched junction nucleotides: 7. The CDR3 loop reads CASSANRDRGSGANVLTF. The DNA for the CDR3 is TGCGCCAGCAGCGCAAACCGGGACAGGGGCTCTGGGGCCAACGTCCTGACTTTC.

The V and J genes are TRBV4-1 and TRBJ2-3, with 9 bases that match TRBD2. Germline V lookup: CDR1 MGHRA, CDR2 YSYEKL. After removal of 4 bases from V and 6 bases from J, the junction contained 14 bases not matched to a gene. The CDR3 contains 17 residues. CDR3 sequence reads: CASSRPERAGGHDTQYF. CDR3 nucleotide sequence: TGCGCCAGCAGCCGACCAGAACGTGCGGGGGGGCATGATACGCAGTATTTT.

The rearrangement joins TRBV29-1 to TRBJ1-1, with unresolved D. CDR3 length equals 11 residues. Germline CDR1 and CDR2: SQVTM and ANQGSEA. The ends were cut back, 7 bases at V and 7 bases at J, with 13 bases in the middle. The CDR3 DNA is TGCAGCGGTTGGGTTAACCTTGAAGCTTTCTTT. Protein sequence: CSGWVNLEAFF. Drawing the rest from reference TRBV29-1 and TRBJ1-1, the complete variable domain is SAVISQKPSRDICQRGTSLTIQCQVDSQVTMMFWYRQQPGQSLTLIATANQGSEATYESGFVIDKFPISRPNLTFSTLTVSNMSPEDSSIYLCSGWVNLEAFFGQGTRLTVV.

The V gene is TRBV2, the J gene TRBJ2-7; no clear D gene. The CDR3 length is 12 residues. The ends were cut back, 0 bases at V and 7 bases at J, with 7 bases in the middle. Germline CDR1 reads SNHLY; CDR2 reads FYNNEI. As DNA, the CDR3 is TGTGCCAGCAGTGAAGCGCTGTTGGAGCAGTACTTC. Encoded protein: CASSEALLEQYF.

V is TRBV28 and J is TRBJ2-7, with unresolved D. The length of the CDR3 is 14 residues. The germline V and J ends were trimmed by 2 bases and 4 bases, with 12 bases remaining between them. Germline V gene lookup returns CDR1 MDHEN and CDR2 SYDVKM. The CDR3 sequence: CASSLTRRTYEQYF. DNA for the CDR3: TGTGCCAGCAGTTTAACCCGACGTACTTACGAGCAGTACTTC.

The chain combines TRBV9 with TRBJ1-1; tentative D call: TRBD1 (6 bases). The length of the CDR3 is 15 residues. The V gene's germline CDR1 is SGDLS and CDR2 YYNGEE. Trimming took off 0 bases at V and 3 bases at J, with 12 bases between the two ends. The CDR3 DNA reads as TGTGCCAGCAGCGTAGCTAGGGGGGCGGACACTGAAGCTTTCTTT. This sequence encodes CASSVARGADTEAFF.

V is TRBV6-5 and J is TRBJ2-7; 7 nucleotides align to TRBD1. Germline V lookup: CDR1 MNHEY, CDR2 SVGAGI. The CDR3 has 15 residues. Trimming removed 4 bases from V and 3 bases from J; junction bases left unmatched: 9. CDR3 region: CASSSHRTGSYEQYF. The CDR3 DNA sequence: TGTGCCAGCAGTTCCCACCGGACAGGTAGCTACGAGCAGTACTTC.

The V call is TRBV21-1, the J call TRBJ2-1; the D call of TRBD2 is as the table states it, not checked on the DNA. TRBV21-1 is reported as a pseudogene. The CDR3 spans 17 residues. In DNA form, the CDR3 reads TGTGCCAGCAGCGTCCTGACGGGACTCTACCATTACAATGAGCAGTTCTTC. Protein: CASSVLTGLYHYNEQFF.

This clone showed up just once. The rearrangement links TRBV19 to TRBJ2-1; TRBD2 matches at 11 bases. V lost 5 bases to trimming and J lost 6 bases; unmatched junction nucleotides: 9. CDR1 is LNHDA and CDR2 is SQIVND in the germline V gene (reference sequence). The CDR3 is made up of 16 amino acids. The chain's CDR3 is CASSLTRTSGFNEQFF. CDR3 in DNA: TGTGCCAGTAGTTTAACCCGGACTAGCGGGTTCAATGAGCAGTTCTTC.

The V and J genes are TRBV6-6 and TRBJ2-5, with 9 bases identical to TRBD1. Germline V lookup: CDR1 MNHNY, CDR2 SVGAGI (reference sequence). Trimming removed 5 bases from V and 5 bases from J; junction bases left unmatched: 9. The CDR3 is 15 amino acids. CDR3 nucleotides: TGTGCCAGCAGTCCAAGGGACAGGGCGTGGGAGACCCAGTACTTC. It specifies CASSPRDRAWETQYF.

The chain uses TRBV4-1 and TRBJ2-3, with 9 bases lining up with TRBD2. The CDR3 covers 17 residues. Losses at the gene ends were 0 bases for V and 5 bases for J; bases not matched to a gene: 9. Germline assignment: CDR1 MGHRA and CDR2 YSYEKL. The CDR3, as DNA: TGCGCCAGCAGCCAAGAGGGGATAGCGGGAGTGGTAGATACGCAGTATTTT. Residues: CASSQEGIAGVVDTQYF.

This chain links TRBV5-1 with TRBJ1-5, with D uncertain. The CDR3 is 15 residues long. V gave up 0 bases and J gave up 4 bases, with 11 bases separating them. Looked up from germline, CDR1 is SGHRS and CDR2 is YFSETQ. The CDR3 loop is CASSLAPGTNQPQHF. CDR3 DNA sequence: TGCGCCAGCAGCTTGGCTCCGGGAACTAATCAGCCCCAGCATTTT.